A single sample is the source of the 16 T cell receptor beta chains below, sequenced in a study of T cell changes during pregnancy in multiple sclerosis. Clones were read by immunoSEQ multiplex PCR, and TCRdb kept only the in-frame ones, dropping some. Here the sample spans about 28,000 clones, roughly nine tenths being singletons. This specimen consisted of CD4+ T cells from peripheral blood mononuclear cells, obtained in the second trimester of pregnancy. The source is a female donor with multiple sclerosis, enrolled in a pregnancy study.

This clone was counted a single time. The rearrangement uses TRBV18 and TRBJ1-2; TRBD1 matches at 7 bases. The V segment lost 2 bases and the J segment 0 bases; nucleotides outside the gene matches: 12. Per germline, CDR1 KGHSH and CDR2 LQKENI. The CDR3 has 18 amino acids. For the CDR3, the DNA is TGTGCCAGCTCACCAATCCGGGAGACAGGGCGATCTAACTATGGCTACACCTTC. Its translation: CASSPIRETGRSNYGYTF.

V gene TRBV4-1 combines with J gene TRBJ2-3; a possible D gene is TRBD1 (5 bases). The CDR3 loop spans 16 amino acids. Looked up from germline, CDR1 is MGHRA and CDR2 is YSYEKL. V was cut by 4 bases and J by 0 bases, with 14 bases left in between. Here the CDR3 reads CASSRTDKSSTDTQYF. In DNA form, the CDR3 reads TGCGCCAGCAGCCGAACGGACAAATCTAGCACAGATACGCAGTATTTT.

The rearrangement links TRBV9 to TRBJ2-5; 9 nucleotides agree with TRBD1. CDR3 length: 14 residues. Trimming removed 4 bases from V and 5 bases from J; junction bases left unmatched: 6. Germline assignment: CDR1 SGDLS and CDR2 YYNGEE. The CDR3 bases are TGTGCCAGCAGCCCCGTGGGGACAGGGGAGACCCAGTACTTC. It translates to CASSPVGTGETQYF.

This chain uses TRBV7-6 with TRBJ2-5, with TRBD2 identical over 10 bases. V lost 5 bases, J lost 6 bases, and 12 bases stayed unmatched. The CDR3 totals 16 residues. Germline values: CDR1 SGHVS, CDR2 FNYEAQ. The DNA for the CDR3 is TGTGCCAGCAGCCTCTACGGTGGGACTAGCGAGAAGACCCAGTACTTC. This encodes CASSLYGGTSEKTQYF.

The rearrangement uses TRBV7-3 and TRBJ1-6; D is unresolved. The CDR3 has 15 amino acids. Between the trimmed V and J ends, which lost 2 bases and 2 bases, there was a span of 7 bases. Germline-derived CDR1 and CDR2 are SGHTA and FQGTGA. The CDR3: CASSLEAAYNSPLHF. Written as DNA, the CDR3 is TGTGCCAGCAGCTTAGAGGCAGCCTATAATTCACCCCTCCACTTT. Complete variable domain (other parts from reference TRBV7-3 and TRBJ1-6): GAGVSQTPSNKVTEKGKYVELRCDPISGHTALYWYRQSLGQGPEFLIYFQGTGAADDSGLPNDRFFAVRPEGSVSTLKIQRTERGDSAVYLCASSLEAAYNSPLHFGNGTRLTVT.

This chain connects TRBV25-1 to TRBJ1-2, with 8 bases identical to TRBD1. This CDR3 region has 15 residues. From germline, CDR1 is MGHDK and CDR2 SYGVNS. V shed 5 bases, J shed 3 bases, and the junction held 8 bases outside the gene matches. This chain's CDR3 is CASSPQNRGDYGYTF. The CDR3 nucleotides are TGTGCCAGCAGTCCTCAAAACAGGGGGGACTATGGCTACACCTTC.

The V gene is TRBV2, the J gene TRBJ1-2; 8 bases map to TRBD1. CDR1 and CDR2 from the germline V gene are SNHLY and FYNNEI. Germline trimming cut 0 bases from V and 8 bases from J; bases unmatched to any gene: 8. This CDR3 region has 15 residues. CDR3 in amino acids: CASSEASTGATGYTF. CDR3 nucleotides: TGTGCCAGCAGTGAAGCTTCGACAGGGGCGACCGGCTACACCTTC.

The V gene is TRBV11-1, the J gene TRBJ2-3, with D possibly being TRBD1 (5 bases). The CDR3 length is 14 residues. Trimming stripped 7 bases from V and 5 bases from J, with 16 bases between. CDR1 SGHAT and CDR2 FQDESV come from the germline V gene (reference sequence). The DNA of the CDR3 is TGTGCCAGCAAAGGCAGGGAAGACATAGATACGCAGTATTTT. Its translation: CASKGREDIDTQYF.

The rearrangement uses TRBV5-8 and TRBJ1-1; TRBD1 aligns across 8 bases. The CDR3 spans 16 residues. Germline V lookup: CDR1 SGHTS, CDR2 YDEGEE. V lost 3 bases, J lost 1 base, and 8 bases stayed unmatched. The CDR3 nucleotides are TGTGCCAGCAGCTACGGGTACGGACAGGGGAACACTGAAGCTTTCTTT. Residues: CASSYGYGQGNTEAFF.

As regards this clone: At one end the junction does not follow the germline gene, possibly because of a read error. The chain combines TRBV6-1 with TRBJ1-2; tentatively, D is TRBD1 (5 bases). The germline gives CDR1 MNHNS, CDR2 SASEGT. The CDR3 has 15 amino acids. The CDR3 region has the DNA TGTGCCAGCAGGGAAGCCGCAGGGCTCTCCTATGGCTACACCTTC. It translates to CASREAAGLSYGYTF.

The rearrangement links TRBV27 to TRBJ1-4; D gene ambiguous. From germline, CDR1 is MNHEY and CDR2 SMNVEV (reference sequence). Trimming stripped 4 bases from V and 0 bases from J, with 9 bases between. The CDR3 covers 15 residues. The CDR3 region has the DNA TGTGCCAGCAGTTATAGAGGTGCAACTAATGAAAAACTGTTTTTT. This translates into CASSYRGATNEKLFF.

The V gene is TRBV2, the J gene TRBJ2-7, with TRBD2 matching over 10 bases. CDR1 SNHLY and CDR2 FYNNEI come from the germline V gene. V was pared by 6 bases and J by 2 bases, with 1 base of the junction left unmatched. This CDR3 is built from 13 residues. Here the CDR3 reads CASRSGGAYEQYF. The CDR3 DNA sequence: TGTGCCAGCAGGAGCGGGGGGGCCTACGAGCAGTACTTC. Drawing the rest from reference TRBV2 and TRBJ2-7, the complete variable domain is EPEVTQTPSHQVTQMGQEVILRCVPISNHLYFYWYRQILGQKVEFLVSFYNNEISEKSEIFDDQFSVERPDGSNFTLKIRSTKLEDSAMYFCASRSGGAYEQYFGPGTRLTVT.

The gene calls are TRBV30 and TRBJ2-1; 12 bases line up with TRBD2. Trimming removed 3 bases from V and 4 bases from J; junction bases left unmatched: 4. This CDR3 contains 15 residues. Per germline, CDR1 GTSNPN and CDR2 SVGIG (reference sequence). In DNA form, the CDR3 reads TGTGCCTGGAGCGTCGGACTAGCGGGGTACAATGAGCAGTTCTTC. Its protein product is CAWSVGLAGYNEQFF.

This clone was seen more than once but under ten times. For the CDR3, the DNA is TGTGCCAGCAGTAAGGGGACAGGGAATTTTCAGGATGGCTACACCTTC. This translates into CASSKGTGNFQDGYTF. The J gene is TRBJ1-2, the V gene TRBV6-6; the match to TRBD1 covers 9 bases. The CDR3 sequence is 16 residues long. Germline CDR1 MNHNY, CDR2 SVGAGI (reference sequence). The trim removed 5 bases at V and 6 bases at J, leaving 13 bases unmatched.

CDR3 nucleotide sequence: TGTGCCAGCAGTCGGGGGGTAGCGGGGGGAGGAGAGACCCAGTACTTC. Its protein product is CASSRGVAGGGETQYF. This rearrangement joins TRBV7-2 to TRBJ2-5; 10 bases map to TRBD2. The V segment lost 6 bases and the J segment 4 bases; nucleotides outside the gene matches: 11. Germline V CDR1 and CDR2: SGHTA, FQGNSA. CDR3 length: 16 residues.

The chain carries TRBV27 and TRBJ1-1; a weak D match, TRBD1 (5 bases). V was shortened by 8 bases and J by 4 bases, with 17 bases between the two germline ends. CDR3 size: 14 residues. The germline gives CDR1 MNHEY, CDR2 SMNVEV (reference sequence). This CDR3 reads CASRGLGVRTEAFF. The CDR3 bases are TGTGCCAGCCGGGGGTTAGGAGTACGCACTGAAGCTTTCTTT.